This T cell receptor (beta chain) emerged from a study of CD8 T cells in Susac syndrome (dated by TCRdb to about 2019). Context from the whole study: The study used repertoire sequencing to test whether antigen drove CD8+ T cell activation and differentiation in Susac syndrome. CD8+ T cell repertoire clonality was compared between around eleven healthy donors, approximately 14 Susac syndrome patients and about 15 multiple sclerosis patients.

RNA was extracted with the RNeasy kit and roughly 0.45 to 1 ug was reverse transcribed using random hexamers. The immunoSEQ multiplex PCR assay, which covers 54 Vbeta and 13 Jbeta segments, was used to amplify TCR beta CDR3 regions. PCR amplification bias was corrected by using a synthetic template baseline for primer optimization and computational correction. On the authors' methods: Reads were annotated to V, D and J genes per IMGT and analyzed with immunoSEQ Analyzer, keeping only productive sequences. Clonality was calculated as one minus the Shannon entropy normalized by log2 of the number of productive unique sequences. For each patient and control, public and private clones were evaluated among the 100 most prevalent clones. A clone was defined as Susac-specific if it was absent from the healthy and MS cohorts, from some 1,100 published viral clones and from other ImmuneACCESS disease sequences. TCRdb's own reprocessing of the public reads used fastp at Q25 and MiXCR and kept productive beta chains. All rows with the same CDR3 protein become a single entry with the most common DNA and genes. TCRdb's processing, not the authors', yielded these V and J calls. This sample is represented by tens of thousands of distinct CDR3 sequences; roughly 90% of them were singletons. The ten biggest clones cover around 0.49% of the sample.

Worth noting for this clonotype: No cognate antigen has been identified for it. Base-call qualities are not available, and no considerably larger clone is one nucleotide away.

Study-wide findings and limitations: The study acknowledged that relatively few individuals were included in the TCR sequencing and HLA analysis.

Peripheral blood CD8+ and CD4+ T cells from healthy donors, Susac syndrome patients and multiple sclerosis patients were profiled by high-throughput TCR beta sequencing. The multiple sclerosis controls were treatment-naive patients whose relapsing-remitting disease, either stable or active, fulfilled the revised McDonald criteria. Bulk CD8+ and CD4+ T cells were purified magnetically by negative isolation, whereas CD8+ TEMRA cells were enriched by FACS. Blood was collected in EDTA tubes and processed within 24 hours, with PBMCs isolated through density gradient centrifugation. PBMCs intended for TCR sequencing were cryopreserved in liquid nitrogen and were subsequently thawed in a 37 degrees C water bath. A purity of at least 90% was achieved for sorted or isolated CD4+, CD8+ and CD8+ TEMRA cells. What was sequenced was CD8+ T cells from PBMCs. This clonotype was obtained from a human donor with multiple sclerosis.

The CDR3 amino acid sequence is: CASSSKTGPYNEQFF. The DNA sequence reads TGCGCCAGCAGCTCGAAGACTGGGCCGTACAATGAGCAGTTCTTC. Recombination connected TRBV5-1 to TRBJ2-1, with no confidently assigned D gene. A distance of 14 bases separates the germline ends of V and J, which lose 3 bases and 4 bases respectively. The CDR3 measures 15 amino acids from cysteine to phenylalanine. Solely the CDR3 DNA is kept, with 45 bases framed from the first base. The germline V gene specifies SGHRS as CDR1 and YFSETQ as CDR2.